The clone carrying this T cell receptor beta chain was observed a handful of times. Its target is unknown. Trimming cost V 4 bases and J 10 bases; bases outside gene matches: 5. This CDR3 has 14 residues. Germline V CDR1 and CDR2: SGHRS, YFSETQ. The data were obtained in a study of T cells in Graves' hyperthyroidism and ophthalmopathy. Study-level information: Once the initial diagnosis was made, peripheral blood was obtained before any treatment.

Amplified TCR beta CDR3 regions came from RNA transcripts. The study used the HTBI primer set for a first-round RT-PCR of the TCR CDR3. TCRdb processed the multiplex PCR reads anew with MiXCR; each CDR3 protein has one entry. The sample yields more than 300,000 distinct CDR3 sequences, about 15% seen once. Subjects aged 18 to 65 presented with newly diagnosed hyperthyroidism of less than 2 months' duration. Clinical symptoms, serum thyroxine and TRAb, thyroid ultrasound and orbital computed tomography together formed the diagnostic basis. The study's findings and limits: Model output signaled ophthalmopathy a median 6.5 months ahead of onset.

Sequencing was performed on blood. The V gene is TRBV5-1, the J gene TRBJ2-1; 13 nucleotides line up with TRBD2. The source is a woman in her sixties with Graves' hyperthyroidism. CDR3 region: CASSIGLAGEEQFF. The CDR3 coding sequence is TGCGCCAGCAGCATAGGACTAGCGGGAGAAGAGCAGTTCTTC. Filled out from reference TRBV5-1 and TRBJ2-1, the complete variable domain reads KAGVTQTPRYLIKTRGQQVTLSCSPISGHRSVSWYQQTPGQGLQFLFEYFSETQRNKGNFPGRFSGRQFSNSRSEMNVSTLELGDSALYLCASSIGLAGEEQFFGPGTRLTVL.